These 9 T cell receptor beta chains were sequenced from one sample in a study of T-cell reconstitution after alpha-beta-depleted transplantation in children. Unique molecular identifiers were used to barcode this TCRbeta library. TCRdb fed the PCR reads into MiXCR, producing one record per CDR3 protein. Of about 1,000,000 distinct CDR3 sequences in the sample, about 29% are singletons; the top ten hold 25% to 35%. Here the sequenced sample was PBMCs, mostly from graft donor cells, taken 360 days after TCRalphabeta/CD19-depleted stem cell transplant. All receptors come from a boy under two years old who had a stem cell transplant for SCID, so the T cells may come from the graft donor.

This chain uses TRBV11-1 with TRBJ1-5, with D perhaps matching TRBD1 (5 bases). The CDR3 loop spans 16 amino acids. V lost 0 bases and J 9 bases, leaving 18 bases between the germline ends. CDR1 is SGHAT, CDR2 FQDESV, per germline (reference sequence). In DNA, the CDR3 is TGTGCCAGCAGCTTAGCGCTGTTAGAAAGGGGAGGGCCCCAGCATTTT. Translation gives CASSLALLERGGPQHF.

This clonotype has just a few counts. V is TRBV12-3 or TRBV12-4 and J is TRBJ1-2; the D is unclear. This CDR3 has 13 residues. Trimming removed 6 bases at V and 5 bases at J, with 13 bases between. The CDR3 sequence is CASSLRSLYGYTF. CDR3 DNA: TGTGCCAGCAGCCTTCGCAGCCTATATGGCTACACCTTC.

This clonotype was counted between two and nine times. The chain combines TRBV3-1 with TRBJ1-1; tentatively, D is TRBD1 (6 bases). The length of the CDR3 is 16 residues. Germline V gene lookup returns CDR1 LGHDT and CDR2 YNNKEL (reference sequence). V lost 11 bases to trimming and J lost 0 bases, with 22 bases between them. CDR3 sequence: CASSQGTLYLNTEAFF. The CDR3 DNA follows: TGTGCCTCCTCCCAAGGGACACTTTACCTGAACACTGAAGCTTTCTTT.

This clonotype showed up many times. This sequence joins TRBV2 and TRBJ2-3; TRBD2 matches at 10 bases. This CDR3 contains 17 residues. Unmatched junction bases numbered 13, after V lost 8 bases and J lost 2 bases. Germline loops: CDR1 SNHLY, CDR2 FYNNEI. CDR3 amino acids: CASSSGGAMIPTDTQYF. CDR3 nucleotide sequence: TGTGCCAGCTCGAGCGGGGGGGCCATGATCCCCACAGATACGCAGTATTTT.

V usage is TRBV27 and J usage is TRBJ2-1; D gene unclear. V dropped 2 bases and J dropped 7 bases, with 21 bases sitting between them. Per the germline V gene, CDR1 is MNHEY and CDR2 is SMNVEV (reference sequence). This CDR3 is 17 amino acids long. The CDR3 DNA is TGTGCCAGCAGTTTACAACCTCGCGCCGACGGGTTTAATGAGCAGTTCTTC. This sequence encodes CASSLQPRADGFNEQFF.

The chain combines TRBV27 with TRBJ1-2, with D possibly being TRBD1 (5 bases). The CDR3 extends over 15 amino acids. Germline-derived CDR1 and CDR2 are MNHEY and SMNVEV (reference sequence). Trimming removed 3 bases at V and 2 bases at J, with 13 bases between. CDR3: CASSFRSQGNYGYTF. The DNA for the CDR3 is TGTGCCAGCAGTTTTCGCTCTCAGGGAAACTATGGCTACACCTTC.

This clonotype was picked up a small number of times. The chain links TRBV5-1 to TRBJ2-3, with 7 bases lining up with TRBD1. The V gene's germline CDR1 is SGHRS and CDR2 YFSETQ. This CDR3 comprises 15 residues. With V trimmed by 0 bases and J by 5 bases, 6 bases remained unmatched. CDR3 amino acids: CASSLGEGAGDTQYF. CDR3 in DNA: TGCGCCAGCAGCTTGGGTGAGGGGGCCGGAGATACGCAGTATTTT.

CDR3 bases: TGCAGCGTTGGTGGAGGGGAGCCTGAAGCTTTCTTT. Protein product: CSVGGGEPEAFF. The chain employs TRBV29-1 and TRBJ1-1, with a tentative D call TRBD1 (5 bases). The V and J ends lost 4 bases and 6 bases respectively, with 12 bases between them. CDR3 length: 12 amino acids. Germline CDR1 is SQVTM and CDR2 is ANQGSEA.

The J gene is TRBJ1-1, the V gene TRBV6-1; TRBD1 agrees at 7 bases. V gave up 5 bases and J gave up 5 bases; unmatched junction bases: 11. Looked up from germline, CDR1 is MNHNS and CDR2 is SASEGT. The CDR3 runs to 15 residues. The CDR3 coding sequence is TGTGCCAGCAGTCGGCTACAGGGGAGGAGAACTGAAGCTTTCTTT. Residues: CASSRLQGRRTEAFF.